The rows below give T cell receptor beta chains drawn from one sample of a study of T cell responses to AZD1222 COVID-19 vaccine. Some clones are missing from TCRdb's copy, which holds only in-frame ones; the method was immunoSEQ multiplex PCR. Of 65,000 to 100,000 clones listed, approximately 90% are singletons. Sequencing used peripheral blood, obtained 28 days after the second AZD1222 dose. The receptors derive from an adult who received the AZD1222 COVID-19 vaccine. Each CDR3 is given without its conserved first and last residue. Each record gives: V gene, J gene, CDR3 protein.

v_gene: TRBV7-2
j_gene: TRBJ1-5
CDR3aa: ASSQGQASQPQH

v_gene: TRBV4-1
j_gene: TRBJ2-3
CDR3aa: ASSQEGGYGDTQY

v_gene: TRBV3-1/TRBV3-2
j_gene: TRBJ1-4
CDR3aa: ASSPTGGDSEKLF

v_gene: TRBV28
j_gene: TRBJ1-1
CDR3aa: ASSVPGHLTEAF

v_gene: TRBV28
j_gene: TRBJ2-7
CDR3aa: ASSPPGGTASYEQY

v_gene: TRBV9
j_gene: TRBJ2-7
CDR3aa: ASSVEGYEQY

v_gene: TRBV7-8
j_gene: TRBJ2-5
CDR3aa: ASSPGTGKETQY

v_gene: TRBV18
j_gene: TRBJ2-7
CDR3aa: ASSPPASGSSYEQY

v_gene: TRBV29-1
j_gene: TRBJ1-1
CDR3aa: SAQGNTEAF

v_gene: TRBV6-5
j_gene: TRBJ2-3
CDR3aa: ASNRAGEADTQY

v_gene: TRBV3-1/TRBV3-2
j_gene: TRBJ1-6
CDR3aa: ASSQDTGPGSPLH

v_gene: TRBV14
j_gene: TRBJ1-1
CDR3aa: ASSPQRGGTEAF

v_gene: TRBV15
j_gene: TRBJ1-1
CDR3aa: ATSSDLLDTEAF

v_gene: TRBV3-1/TRBV3-2
j_gene: TRBJ2-1
CDR3aa: ASSQATSAPYNEQF

v_gene: TRBV9
j_gene: TRBJ1-2
CDR3aa: ASSVVPGDGYT

v_gene: TRBV28
j_gene: TRBJ1-5
CDR3aa: ASSLVGGFSNQPQH

v_gene: TRBV5-1
j_gene: TRBJ2-1
CDR3aa: ASSTLGQNEQF

v_gene: TRBV7-3
j_gene: TRBJ1-1
CDR3aa: ASSFGTANTEAF

v_gene: TRBV19
j_gene: TRBJ2-1
CDR3aa: ASSDSGRISYNEQF

v_gene: TRBV7-9
j_gene: TRBJ1-4
CDR3aa: ASSLFQGREKLF

v_gene: TRBV19
j_gene: TRBJ1-4
CDR3aa: ASRGRQGASEKLF

v_gene: TRBV4-3
j_gene: TRBJ2-1
CDR3aa: ASSQEGGFDEQF

v_gene: TRBV28
j_gene: TRBJ2-2
CDR3aa: ASRVAGANGELF

v_gene: TRBV6-4
j_gene: TRBJ1-2
CDR3aa: ASSLEGANSYYGYT

v_gene: TRBV6-5
j_gene: TRBJ1-2
CDR3aa: ASSHRDRGGYT

v_gene: TRBV7-2
j_gene: TRBJ1-1
CDR3aa: ASSLGRKNTEAF

v_gene: TRBV24-1
j_gene: TRBJ2-1
CDR3aa: ATGTGGYNEQF

v_gene: TRBV5-3
j_gene: TRBJ2-7
CDR3aa: ARTQSWRGTYEQY

v_gene: TRBV7-5
j_gene: TRBJ2-3
CDR3aa: VRSPSWSFSDTQY

v_gene: TRBV19
j_gene: TRBJ2-2
CDR3aa: ASSRTEGATGELF

v_gene: TRBV5-6
j_gene: TRBJ2-3
CDR3aa: ASSPNRGALGTQY

v_gene: TRBV5-1
j_gene: TRBJ2-7
CDR3aa: ASSQGTSGYEQY

v_gene: TRBV24-1
j_gene: TRBJ2-1
CDR3aa: ATSDRPGQEQF

v_gene: TRBV5-1
j_gene: TRBJ2-2
CDR3aa: ASSSGLAGPNTGELF

v_gene: TRBV20-1
j_gene: TRBJ1-1
CDR3aa: SARGTEAF

v_gene: TRBV14
j_gene: TRBJ1-2
CDR3aa: ASSPGRSYGYT

v_gene: TRBV6-5
j_gene: TRBJ2-2
CDR3aa: ASSYGQPGELF

v_gene: TRBV29-1
j_gene: TRBJ1-2
CDR3aa: SVDKRNYGYT

v_gene: TRBV7-2
j_gene: TRBJ1-2
CDR3aa: ASSVQGFGGYT

v_gene: TRBV7-9
j_gene: TRBJ2-3
CDR3aa: ASSLLQGDTDTQY

v_gene: TRBV19
j_gene: TRBJ1-1
CDR3aa: ARRTGADEAF

v_gene: TRBV9
j_gene: TRBJ2-3
CDR3aa: ASSVLGGTDTQY

v_gene: TRBV7-9
j_gene: TRBJ2-1
CDR3aa: ASRPLAGKNNEQF

v_gene: TRBV11-3
j_gene: TRBJ2-7
CDR3aa: ASSSLGTANEQY

v_gene: TRBV6-5
j_gene: TRBJ2-3
CDR3aa: ASSYSGWVSDTQY

v_gene: TRBV6-5
j_gene: TRBJ2-1
CDR3aa: ASGRVPMAHEQF

v_gene: TRBV29-1
j_gene: TRBJ1-2
CDR3aa: SVPRGNYGYT

v_gene: TRBV11-2
j_gene: TRBJ1-6
CDR3aa: ASSLAGAGRIQPLH

v_gene: TRBV2
j_gene: TRBJ2-5
CDR3aa: ASSATGGRQETQY

v_gene: TRBV2
j_gene: TRBJ2-7
CDR3aa: ASTGAGFGEQY

v_gene: TRBV5-1
j_gene: TRBJ2-7
CDR3aa: ASSPTGTGGFEQY